Presented here are 10 T cell receptor beta chains from one specimen sequenced in a study of T cell responses to AZD1222 COVID-19 vaccine. Clones were sequenced by immunoSEQ multiplex PCR, and TCRdb holds only the in-frame ones, with some missing. The sample holds some 65,000 clones, roughly 78% seen once. This specimen was peripheral blood, taken on day 0 of MenACWY control vaccination. The source is an adult in good health.

This chain joins TRBV5-5 and TRBJ2-2; 7 positions agree with TRBD1. In germline, CDR1 is SGHKS, CDR2 YYEKEE (reference sequence). This CDR3 is built from 15 residues. Trimming at V came to 0 bases and at J to 3 bases, leaving 2 bases not matched to a gene. The CDR3 bases are TGTGCCAGCAGCTTGGAGGGACAGTACACCGGGGAGCTGTTTTTT. Residues: CASSLEGQYTGELFF. The whole variable domain, filled in from reference TRBV5-5 and TRBJ2-2, reads DAGVTQSPTHLIKTRGQQVTLRCSPISGHKSVSWYQQVLGQGPQFIFQYYEKEERGRGNFPDRFSARQFPNYSSELNVNALLLGDSALYLCASSLEGQYTGELFFGEGSRLTVL.

This clone has a handful of counts. The chain has TRBV5-1 and TRBJ2-3; TRBD2 matches at 11 bases. The CDR3 runs 15 residues. CDR1 SGHRS and CDR2 YFSETQ come from the germline V gene. The J segment lost 6 bases and the V segment lost 2 bases, leaving 5 bases of the junction unmatched. This chain's CDR3 is CASSFSGGGLDTQYF. CDR3 bases: TGCGCCAGCAGCTTTAGCGGGGGGGGCCTCGATACGCAGTATTTT. Combining the CDR3 with reference TRBV5-1 and TRBJ2-3 gives the whole variable domain KAGVTQTPRYLIKTRGQQVTLSCSPISGHRSVSWYQQTPGQGLQFLFEYFSETQRNKGNFPGRFSGRQFSNSRSEMNVSTLELGDSALYLCASSFSGGGLDTQYFGPGTRLTVL.

Note on this clone: The junction shows a germline mismatch at one end, possibly a read error. The V gene is TRBV6-5, the J gene TRBJ1-5; no definite D call. The CDR3 spans 11 residues. Germline V gene lookup returns CDR1 MNHEY and CDR2 SVGAGI. CDR3 bases: TGTGCCAGCAGTTTGAATCGGCCCCAGCATTTT. This encodes CASSLNRPQHF.

The J gene is TRBJ1-6, the V gene TRBV18; no firm D call. Between the trimmed V and J ends, which lost 4 bases and 3 bases, there was a span of 13 bases. Germline V lookup: CDR1 KGHSH, CDR2 LQKENI. The CDR3 is made up of 16 amino acids. This chain's CDR3 is CASSQLPGSYNSPLHF. The CDR3 DNA reads TGTGCCAGCTCACAACTACCGGGAAGCTATAATTCACCCCTCCACTTT. The full variable domain, in which reference TRBV18 and TRBJ1-6 provide the parts outside the CDR3, is NAGVMQNPRHLVRRRGQEARLRCSPMKGHSHVYWYRQLPEEGLKFMVYLQKENIIDESGMPKERFSAEFPKEGPSILRIQQVVRGDSAAYFCASSQLPGSYNSPLHFGNGTRLTVT.

The chain couples TRBV12-3 or TRBV12-4 to TRBJ1-1; D remains ambiguous. The V gene lost 3 bases and the J gene lost 5 bases, with 10 bases spanning the gap. CDR3 length equals 13 residues. CDR3 loop: CASSLSAATEAFF. The CDR3 DNA reads as TGTGCCAGCAGTTTGTCGGCAGCGACTGAAGCTTTCTTT.

The chain is built from TRBV11-2 and TRBJ2-5, with a weak D call TRBD2 (5 bases). Trimming cost V 4 bases and J 7 bases, with 16 bases left between them. CDR1 is SGHAT and CDR2 is FQNNGV in the germline V gene. The CDR3 consists of 14 residues. The CDR3 DNA reads as TGTGCCAGCAGCTCGGCCGGACTCAAGGGGACCCAGTACTTC. Protein: CASSSAGLKGTQYF.

The table lists this clone with a few counts. This sequence joins TRBV2 and TRBJ2-1; the D gene is possibly TRBD2 (6 bases). The germline CDR1 and CDR2 sequences are SNHLY and FYNNEI. This CDR3 has 16 amino acids. Between the trimmed V and J ends, which lost 5 bases and 3 bases, there was a span of 17 bases. The CDR3 reads CASSRRGSGYYNEQFF. Here the CDR3 DNA reads TGTGCCAGCAGTCGCCGGGGAAGCGGGTACTACAATGAGCAGTTCTTC.

This clone was observed a few times. This chain uses TRBV3-1 (or the pseudogene TRBV3-2) with TRBJ1-3, with D unresolved. The CDR3 is 15 amino acids. Per germline, CDR1 LGHDT and CDR2 YNNKEL (reference sequence). Trimming cost V 1 base and J 4 bases, with 11 bases left between them. The CDR3 bases are TGTGCCAGCAGCCAAGCTCAGGCCGGAGGAAACACCATATATTTT. Its translation: CASSQAQAGGNTIYF.

The chain uses TRBV9 and TRBJ2-3; 9 bases are a match to TRBD2. Germline V gene lookup returns CDR1 SGDLS and CDR2 YYNGEE. CDR3 length equals 16 residues. V lost 3 bases, J lost 1 base, and 6 bases stayed unmatched. The CDR3 DNA follows: TGTGCCAGCAGCGAGACGGCTAGCGGGGGCACAGATACGCAGTATTTT. Translation gives CASSETASGGTDTQYF.

The V and J genes are TRBV28 and TRBJ1-6; TRBD1 matches at 7 bases. The CDR3 is 16 residues long. V dropped 5 bases and J dropped 3; count of bases not matched to a gene: 7. Germline-derived CDR1 and CDR2 are MDHEN and SYDVKM. CDR3 DNA sequence: TGTGCCAGCAGTCCAAGTAACAGGGGCTATAATTCACCCCTCCACTTT. It is translated as CASSPSNRGYNSPLHF. The variable domain in full, with the rest retrieved from reference TRBV28 and TRBJ1-6, is DVKVTQSSRYLVKRTGEKVFLECVQDMDHENMFWYRQDPGLGLRLIYFSYDVKMKEKGDIPEGYSVSREKKERFSLILESASTNQTSMYLCASSPSNRGYNSPLHFGNGTRLTVT.